This paragraph covers one TCR beta chain sequence. What it binds is unknown. This CDR3 region has 15 residues. Germline V gene sequence: CDR1 MDHEN, CDR2 SYDVKM. Deletions cut 6 bases from V and 4 bases from J, with 18 bases between. The data stem from a study of shared clonotypes between healthy human individuals. Study background: Donors, aged 18 to 49, were a couple of women and a few men.

Some clones are missing from TCRdb's copy, which holds only in-frame ones; the method was immunoSEQ multiplex PCR. The sample records about 2.1 million clones, around 93% being singletons. Study results and caveats: Genetic and exposure-history diversity was limited by the small donor number. Blood alone was sampled, and tissue repertoires likely differ.

The naive CD8 fraction comprised CD45RO-negative cells positively selected for CCR7 and excluded terminally differentiated effector memory CD45RA+ cells. Study donors comprised healthy, HIV-negative adults devoid of recent acute infection or vaccination. This sequence was found in a man aged 18 to 35 in good health. Some clones in this sample may be carry-over from other donors' samples. V gene TRBV28 combines with J gene TRBJ1-2, with D perhaps matching TRBD1 (5 bases). The sequencing sample was made of naive CD8+ T cells from PBMCs. CDR3 region: CASSFKTTGGYGYTF. In nucleotides, the CDR3 is TGTGCCAGCAGCTTCAAAACTACAGGAGGCTATGGCTACACCTTC.